This is a list of T cell receptor beta chains from one sample in a study of PD-L1 blockade in urothelial cancer. Some clones are missing from TCRdb's copy, which holds only in-frame ones; the method was immunoSEQ multiplex PCR. The sample includes around 87,000 clones, 83% of them seen just once. Sequenced here: PBMCs, sampled around atezolizumab (anti-PD-L1) treatment. These receptors were collected from a man aged 65 to 79 with urothelial cancer. Both conserved end residues are part of each CDR3. Fields, in order: V gene, D gene, J gene, clone size, CDR3 length, CDR3 protein, CDR3 DNA. The D gene is left open where the match is weak. Only part of the rows carry a size: once, few, many, or a class if the clone is expanded.

TRBV25-1,.,TRBJ2-5,.,14,CASSEYKAVETQYF,TGTGCCAGCAGTGAATATAAAGCGGTAGAGACCCAGTACTTC
TRBV5-6,TRBD1,TRBJ2-1,.,15,CASSIRDRGNNEQFF,TGTGCCAGCAGCATCCGGGACAGGGGAAACAATGAGCAGTTCTTC
TRBV4-1,TRBD1,TRBJ2-7,.,16,CASSQAGQGITYEQYF,TGCGCCAGCAGCCAAGCCGGACAGGGAATTACCTACGAGCAGTACTTC
TRBV11-2,TRBD2,TRBJ2-7,.,18,CASSLKPPGTGGRREQYF,TGTGCCAGCAGCTTAAAACCCCCTGGGACTGGCGGGAGACGCGAGCAGTACTTC
TRBV21-1,.,TRBJ1-2,.,15,CASSNRTGGSYGYTF,TGTGCCAGCAGCAATCGGACAGGGGGTAGCTATGGCTACACCTTC
TRBV6-5,TRBD2,TRBJ2-7,.,14,CASSNGLAAYEQYF,TGTGCCAGCAGTAACGGACTAGCGGCCTACGAGCAGTACTTC
TRBV19,.,TRBJ2-7,.,12,CASSMFASEQYF,TGTGCCAGTAGTATGTTTGCGTCTGAGCAGTACTTC
TRBV18,.,TRBJ2-2,.,17,CASSLSRGRGYTGELFF,TGTGCCAGCTCACTATCCCGAGGCAGGGGTTACACCGGGGAGCTGTTTTTT
TRBV18,.,TRBJ1-1,.,15,CASSLGGRGNTEAFF,TGTGCCAGCTCACTGGGGGGGCGAGGGAACACTGAAGCTTTCTTT
TRBV9,.,TRBJ2-5,once,14,CASSVQEPPETQYF,TGTGCCAGCAGCGTTCAGGAACCTCCAGAGACCCAGTACTTC
TRBV5-1,TRBD1,TRBJ1-2,.,14,CASSSLDRENGYTF,TGCGCCAGCAGCTCCTTGGACAGGGAGAATGGCTACACCTTC
TRBV5-4,TRBD2,TRBJ2-7,.,16,CASSGWTSGASREQYF,TGTGCCAGCAGCGGCTGGACTAGCGGGGCCTCGAGGGAGCAGTACTTC
TRBV27,.,TRBJ1-2,.,13,CASSLSRSYGYTF,TGTGCCAGCAGTTTATCCCGCAGTTATGGCTACACCTTC
TRBV7-9,.,TRBJ2-3,once,12,CASRRGTDTQYF,TGTGCCAGCAGGCGGGGCACAGATACGCAGTATTTT
TRBV7-2,.,TRBJ2-7,.,11,CASSSAYEQYF,TGTGCCAGCAGCTCCGCCTACGAGCAGTACTTC
TRBV7-8,TRBD1,TRBJ2-5,.,15,CASSSRDRGRETQYF,TGTGCCAGCAGCTCCCGGGACAGGGGGCGCGAGACCCAGTACTTC